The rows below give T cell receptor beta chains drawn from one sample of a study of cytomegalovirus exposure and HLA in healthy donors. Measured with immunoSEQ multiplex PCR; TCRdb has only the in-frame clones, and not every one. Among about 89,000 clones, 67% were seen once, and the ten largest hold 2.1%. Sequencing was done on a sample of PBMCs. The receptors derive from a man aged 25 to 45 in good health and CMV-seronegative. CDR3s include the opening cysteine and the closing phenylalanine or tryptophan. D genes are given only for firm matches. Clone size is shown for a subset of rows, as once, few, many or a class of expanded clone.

CDR3 protein: CSVEDRDYEQYF; CDR3 DNA: TGCAGCGTTGAAGACCGGGACTACGAGCAGTACTTC; J gene: TRBJ2-7; V gene: TRBV29-1; clone size: .; D gene: .
CDR3 protein: CASIFRRGNTEAFF; CDR3 DNA: TGTGCCAGCATTTTCAGGAGGGGGAACACTGAAGCTTTCTTT; J gene: TRBJ1-1; V gene: TRBV28; clone size: .; D gene: .
CDR3 protein: CASSKSRGLSGNTIYF; CDR3 DNA: TGTGCCAGCAGTAAATCGAGAGGGCTCTCTGGAAACACCATATATTTT; J gene: TRBJ1-3; V gene: TRBV6-8; clone size: few; D gene: .
CDR3 protein: CASSFGGGTNEQFF; CDR3 DNA: TGTGCCAGCAGCTTCGGCGGGGGGACGAATGAGCAGTTCTTC; J gene: TRBJ2-1; V gene: TRBV7-3; clone size: .; D gene: TRBD2
CDR3 protein: CANTGAGGYPF; CDR3 DNA: TGTGCCAATACAGGGGCAGGAGGCTACCCCTTC; J gene: TRBJ1-2; V gene: TRBV6-4; clone size: .; D gene: TRBD1
CDR3 protein: CASSLGVGGARAFF; CDR3 DNA: TGTGCCAGCAGCTTAGGAGTGGGCGGGGCGAGAGCTTTCTTT; J gene: TRBJ1-1; V gene: TRBV7-9; clone size: few; D gene: .
CDR3 protein: CASSVVGTTTTDTQYF; CDR3 DNA: TGTGCCAGCAGCGTAGTAGGGACTACCACCACAGATACGCAGTATTTT; J gene: TRBJ2-3; V gene: TRBV9; clone size: .; D gene: TRBD2
CDR3 protein: CASSPAGALAGDTQYF; CDR3 DNA: TGTGCCAGCAGCCCCGCCGGGGCCCTAGCGGGAGATACGCAGTATTTT; J gene: TRBJ2-3; V gene: TRBV7-2; clone size: once; D gene: TRBD2
CDR3 protein: CASSPRTGPSGGNEQFF; CDR3 DNA: TGTGCCAGCTCACCGCGGACGGGGCCTAGCGGGGGAAATGAGCAGTTCTTC; J gene: TRBJ2-1; V gene: TRBV18; clone size: .; D gene: TRBD2
CDR3 protein: CASSEDWTGWDEQYF; CDR3 DNA: TGTGCCAGCAGTGAAGATTGGACAGGGTGGGACGAGCAGTACTTC; J gene: TRBJ2-7; V gene: TRBV25-1; clone size: .; D gene: TRBD1
CDR3 protein: CASSGQTYEQYF; CDR3 DNA: TGTGCCAGCTCAGGCCAGACCTACGAGCAGTACTTC; J gene: TRBJ2-7; V gene: TRBV6-1; clone size: few; D gene: .
CDR3 protein: CASSQRGTKGSDNEQFF; CDR3 DNA: TGTGCCAGCAGCCAAAGGGGGACTAAGGGGAGCGACAATGAGCAGTTCTTC; J gene: TRBJ2-1; V gene: TRBV4-2; clone size: once; D gene: .
CDR3 protein: CASSAGTVSGNTIYF; CDR3 DNA: TGTGCTAGCAGCGCGGGGACAGTCTCTGGAAACACCATATATTTT; J gene: TRBJ1-3; V gene: TRBV7-7; clone size: .; D gene: TRBD1
CDR3 protein: CASSGMGGTGGKSSPLHF; CDR3 DNA: TGTGCCAGCAGTGGTATGGGAGGGACAGGGGGAAAAAGTTCACCCCTCCACTTT; J gene: TRBJ1-6; V gene: TRBV25-1; clone size: .; D gene: TRBD1
CDR3 protein: CASRQLPTENYGYTF; CDR3 DNA: TGTGCAAGTCGCCAACTCCCGACAGAAAACTATGGCTACACCTTC; J gene: TRBJ1-2; V gene: TRBV12-2; clone size: .; D gene: .
CDR3 protein: CASSQDLGGVYGYTF; CDR3 DNA: TGTGCCAGCAGCCAAGATTTGGGGGGTGTCTATGGCTACACCTTC; J gene: TRBJ1-2; V gene: TRBV14; clone size: .; D gene: .
CDR3 protein: CASRTARYSEAFF; CDR3 DNA: TGTGCCAGCAGGACAGCCAGATACTCTGAAGCTTTCTTT; J gene: TRBJ1-1; V gene: TRBV2; clone size: .; D gene: .
CDR3 protein: CAISGEGSGRPQETQYF; CDR3 DNA: TGTGCCATCAGTGGCGAGGGTAGCGGGAGGCCCCAAGAGACCCAGTACTTC; J gene: TRBJ2-5; V gene: TRBV10-3; clone size: .; D gene: TRBD2
CDR3 protein: CASSLAPTYGYTF; CDR3 DNA: TGTGCCAGCAGCTTAGCCCCTACCTATGGCTACACCTTC; J gene: TRBJ1-2; V gene: TRBV7-9; clone size: .; D gene: .
CDR3 protein: CASSSRTGSIYEQYF; CDR3 DNA: TGTGCCAGCAGCTCACGGACAGGGTCCATCTACGAGCAGTACTTC; J gene: TRBJ2-7; V gene: TRBV7-2; clone size: few; D gene: TRBD1
CDR3 protein: CASSTQTGGHTEAFF; CDR3 DNA: TGCGCCAGCAGCACCCAAACCGGGGGGCACACTGAAGCTTTCTTT; J gene: TRBJ1-1; V gene: TRBV4-1; clone size: once; D gene: .
CDR3 protein: CASREDRFAANQPQHF; CDR3 DNA: TGTGCCAGCAGGGAAGACAGGTTCGCGGCCAATCAGCCCCAGCATTTT; J gene: TRBJ1-5; V gene: TRBV2; clone size: .; D gene: .
CDR3 protein: CASSPSNSYEQYF; CDR3 DNA: TGTGCCAGCAGCCCGTCTAACTCCTACGAGCAGTACTTC; J gene: TRBJ2-7; V gene: TRBV5-4; clone size: .; D gene: .
CDR3 protein: CAWSEGTGKHEQYF; CDR3 DNA: TGTGCCTGGAGTGAGGGGACAGGGAAACACGAGCAGTACTTC; J gene: TRBJ2-7; V gene: TRBV30; clone size: .; D gene: TRBD1
CDR3 protein: CASSGLGQGANGYTF; CDR3 DNA: TGTGCCAGCAGCGGTTTAGGACAGGGGGCTAATGGCTACACCTTC; J gene: TRBJ1-2; V gene: TRBV6-1; clone size: .; D gene: TRBD1
CDR3 protein: CASSLAQPLRGGFPTGELFF; CDR3 DNA: TGTGCCAGCAGCTTAGCTCAGCCACTTCGGGGGGGGTTTCCCACCGGGGAGCTGTTTTTT; J gene: TRBJ2-2; V gene: TRBV7-2; clone size: once; D gene: TRBD2
CDR3 protein: CASSGGRTAASYNEQFF; CDR3 DNA: TGTGCCAGCAGCGGTGGACGGACAGCAGCAAGTTACAATGAGCAGTTCTTC; J gene: TRBJ2-1; V gene: TRBV9; clone size: .; D gene: .
CDR3 protein: CASSLESGYTF; CDR3 DNA: TGCGCCAGCAGCTTGGAGAGTGGCTACACCTTC; J gene: TRBJ1-2; V gene: TRBV5-1; clone size: .; D gene: .
CDR3 protein: CASSQDRGGETQYF; CDR3 DNA: TGTGCCAGCAGCCAGGACAGGGGTGGGGAGACCCAGTACTTC; J gene: TRBJ2-5; V gene: TRBV5-6; clone size: .; D gene: TRBD1